The present T cell receptor beta chain was sequenced within a study of identical twins. TCRdb fed the 5' RACE reads into MiXCR, producing one record per CDR3 protein. The table has 500,000 to 600,000 distinct CDR3 sequences, around 20% seen once. Germline CDR1 reads LNHDA; CDR2 reads SQIVND (reference sequence). CDR3 length: 13 amino acids. Trimming cost V 7 bases and J 0 bases, with 4 bases left between them. The sample was also linked to a second study, of T cells expressing NK-cell markers.

The chain recombines TRBV19 with TRBJ2-6; D is unresolved. The clonotype was recovered from a young woman in good health. The sequenced sample was CD4+ T cells sorted from blood. The CDR3 nucleotides read TGTGCCAGTACCCACTCTGGGGCCAACGTCCTGACTTTC. Amino acid sequence: CASTHSGANVLTF.